A single sample gave rise to the 3 T cell receptor beta chains below, sequenced in a study of T cells in Graves' hyperthyroidism and ophthalmopathy (dated by TCRdb to between 2018 and 2021). Preparation of the library involved multiplex PCR. The sample was run on an Illumina HiSeq 2000. The TCR beta CDR3 regions were amplified from RNA transcripts. A first-round RT-PCR of the TCR CDR3 used the HTBI primer set with the Qiagen OneStep RT-PCR kit. TCRdb ran its own pipeline on the public reads, namely fastp trimming at Q25 and MiXCR clone calling, and kept in-frame beta chains. When rows share a CDR3 protein, they turn into one entry using the most common DNA and genes. Recorded for this sample are 500,000 to 750,000 distinct CDR3 sequences; approximately 14% of them occurred a single time. The ten largest clones represent around 7% of the sample. Sequenced input: blood. Receptor source: a woman between 18 and 29 years old with Graves' ophthalmopathy.

The chain has TRBV10-3 and TRBJ1-3; 7 positions match TRBD1. The germline V gene encodes CDR1 ENHRY and CDR2 SYGVKD. CDR3 size: 12 residues. V lost 2 bases and J lost 15; bases outside the gene matches: 7. The CDR3 loop reads CAISEPQGPTYF. CDR3 in DNA: TGTGCCATCAGTGAGCCACAGGGGCCTACATATTTT.

This clonotype was counted at least ten times. The CDR3 nucleotides are TGTGCCTGGGGAGGTAGGGCTAGCGGCAATGAGCAGTTCTTC. Translation gives CAWGGRASGNEQFF. The chain is built from TRBV30 and TRBJ2-1, with TRBD2 matching over 7 bases. The CDR3 length is 14 residues. Germline V gene lookup returns CDR1 GTSNPN and CDR2 SVGIG (reference sequence). Germline trimming cut 5 bases from V and 6 bases from J; bases unmatched to any gene: 10.

There are many counts of this clonotype. The chain has TRBV27 and TRBJ2-4, with D perhaps matching TRBD2 (6 bases). Trimming left V 3 bases short and J 0 bases short, with 21 bases between. The CDR3 has 19 residues. Germline CDR1 is MNHEY and CDR2 is SMNVEV (reference sequence). The CDR3 region is CASSLRGLALPLAKNIQYF. The CDR3 DNA sequence: TGTGCCAGCAGTTTGAGGGGACTGGCCCTTCCACTAGCCAAAAACATTCAGTACTTC.